A selection of T cell receptor beta chains follows, all from one sample in a study of cytomegalovirus exposure and HLA in healthy donors. The protocol was immunoSEQ multiplex PCR, while the TCRdb copy is restricted to in-frame clones and leaves out a portion. This sample has 46,000 or so clones; under 70% occur once, and the top ten carry around 12%. Material for sequencing was PBMCs. These TCRs come from a man aged 55 to 70 in good health and CMV-seropositive. Both conserved end residues are part of each CDR3. A D gene is named only where the DNA matches it firmly. Not all rows give a size; the values are once, few, many and, for expanded clones, a class.

TRBV28	TRBJ1-2	TRBD1	-	TGTGCCAGCAATGACAGGGGCTATGGCTACACCTTC	CASNDRGYGYTF
TRBV29-1	TRBJ2-7	-	few	TGCAGCGTTGTGCCCAGATTCGAGCAGTACTTC	CSVVPRFEQYF
TRBV7-3	TRBJ2-2	-	-	TGTGCCAGCGGACAAAGTGAGACCACCGGGGAGCTGTTTTTT	CASGQSETTGELFF
TRBV7-9	TRBJ2-4	-	-	TGTGCCAGCAGCTTAGATCCGGTAGCCAAAAACATTCAGTACTTC	CASSLDPVAKNIQYF
TRBV7-9	TRBJ1-1	TRBD1	once	TGTGCCAGCAGCAACACCGGGACAGCCGTCCACACTGAAGCTTTCTTT	CASSNTGTAVHTEAFF
TRBV15	TRBJ1-5	-	few	TGTGCCACCAGACTTCCCGGGACTGGCAATCAGCCCCAGCATTTT	CATRLPGTGNQPQHF
TRBV5-4	TRBJ2-1	-	-	TGTGCCAGCAGCTTGCGGGTGCACAATGAGCAGTTCTTC	CASSLRVHNEQFF
TRBV11-2	TRBJ2-7	-	few	TGTGCCAGCAGCTTATCTAGGCTCTCCTACGAGCAGTACTTC	CASSLSRLSYEQYF
TRBV23-1	TRBJ2-1	TRBD2	-	TGCGCCAGCAGTCAACTTCCCTTAGCGGGAGGGCCGTTGGACAATGAGCAGTTCTTC	CASSQLPLAGGPLDNEQFF
TRBV4-3	TRBJ2-3	TRBD2	-	TGCGCCAGCAGCCTCTCTCCCCGGGGGGTAAGCACAGATACGCAGTATTTT	CASSLSPRGVSTDTQYF
TRBV5-6	TRBJ2-2	TRBD1	-	TGTGCCAGCAGCCTAGTGCAGGGGGCGGGGAGAGCCGGGGAGCTGTTTTTT	CASSLVQGAGRAGELFF
TRBV7-2	TRBJ2-3	-	-	TGTGCCAGCAGCCTGACAGGAAGCAATACGCAGTATTTT	CASSLTGSNTQYF
TRBV29-1	TRBJ1-2	-	-	TGCAGCGTCCCCCCGGACTATGGCTACACCTTC	CSVPPDYGYTF
TRBV27	TRBJ2-1	TRBD2	-	TGTGCCAGCAGTCTCAAGCGGGACCTGAACCCCCAATACAATGAGCAGTTCTTC	CASSLKRDLNPQYNEQFF
TRBV5-1	TRBJ1-5	TRBD1	-	TGCGCCAGCAGTCGGACAGGGGATAACAATCAGCCCCAGCATTTT	CASSRTGDNNQPQHF
TRBV7-9	TRBJ2-5	TRBD2	-	TGTGCCAGCAGTCATCTAGCGGGAGGGTTCCAAGAGACCCAGTACTTC	CASSHLAGGFQETQYF
TRBV20-1	TRBJ2-5	-	-	TGCAGTGCTAGACCTTTAGAGACCCAGTACTTC	CSARPLETQYF
TRBV29-1	TRBJ1-1	-	-	TGCAGCGTTGGGAACCTGGGGCATGAAGCTTTCTTT	CSVGNLGHEAFF
TRBV19	TRBJ2-7	TRBD2	-	TGTGCCAGTAGTATAGCCGCGGGAGGGTCCTACGAGCAGTACTTC	CASSIAAGGSYEQYF
TRBV28	TRBJ2-7	TRBD1	-	TGTGCCAGCAGTTTACCCCCGGGACAGGGGGCCTACGAGCAGTACTTC	CASSLPPGQGAYEQYF
TRBV9	TRBJ2-7	TRBD2	-	TGTGCCAGCAGCGTGGAACCTAGCGGCTACGAGCAGTACTTC	CASSVEPSGYEQYF
TRBV7-2	TRBJ1-5	-	-	TGTGCCAGCAGCTTAGCGGGGGGGGGACAACAGCCCCAGCATTTT	CASSLAGGGQQPQHF
TRBV7-2	TRBJ2-7	TRBD2	-	TGTGCCAGCAGCCGACTAGCGGGAGCCAACGAGCAGTACTTC	CASSRLAGANEQYF
TRBV4-1	TRBJ2-5	TRBD2	-	TGCGCTAGCAGCCAAGGCGGGAGAGGAGAGACCCAGTACTTC	CASSQGGRGETQYF
TRBV21-1	TRBJ2-2	-	-	TGTGCCAGCACCCGACAGGGTCGGACCGGGGAGCTGTTTTTT	CASTRQGRTGELFF
TRBV9	TRBJ1-1	-	-	TGTGCCAGCAGCCTAAGAGAAGTCCTACTTATCACTGAAGCTTTCTTT	CASSLREVLLITEAFF
TRBV7-2	TRBJ2-7	TRBD2	-	TGTGCCAGCAGCTTAGTAGCGGGTTCCTGGGGCGAGCAGTACTTC	CASSLVAGSWGEQYF
TRBV29-1	TRBJ1-1	-	-	TGCAGCGTTGTTACCGGGCGGGCTGAAGCTTTCTTT	CSVVTGRAEAFF
TRBV6-5	TRBJ1-2	TRBD1	-	TGTGCCAGCAGATCCCCGGGACAGGGAGGCTACACCTTC	CASRSPGQGGYTF
TRBV7-8	TRBJ2-7	TRBD1	-	TGTGCCAGCAGCTTAGGGACAGGCAGCCACGAGCAGTACTTC	CASSLGTGSHEQYF
TRBV28	TRBJ2-2	TRBD2	-	TGTGCCAGCAGTTGGAGGGCGACTAGCGGATATACGAACACCGGGGAGCTGTTTTTT	CASSWRATSGYTNTGELFF
TRBV5-1	TRBJ2-5	TRBD2	few	TGCGCCAGCAGCTTGGTCCTAGCGGAGGCAGGGACCCAGTACTTC	CASSLVLAEAGTQYF
TRBV7-9	TRBJ1-1	-	-	TGTGCCAGCAGCCCTATGACTGGCGCTTTCTTT	CASSPMTGAFF
TRBV18	TRBJ2-5	-	-	TGTGCCAGCTCGATCGACGGGTGGTGGGAGACCCAGTACTTC	CASSIDGWWETQYF
TRBV5-5	TRBJ2-1	TRBD1	-	TGTGCCAGCAGCGGACAGGGGCATGAGCAGTTCTTC	CASSGQGHEQFF
TRBV4-3	TRBJ2-3	TRBD2	-	TGCGCCAGCAGCCAAGATCCCCCGGGACTAGCTAGCGGAGATACGCAGTATTTT	CASSQDPPGLASGDTQYF
TRBV4-3	TRBJ2-3	-	once	TGCGCCAGCAGCCAAGGGGCCCGCGTCGACACAGATACGCAGTATTTT	CASSQGARVDTDTQYF
TRBV7-2	TRBJ2-5	-	few	TGTGCCAGCAGCCAACAACAGGGACGAGAGACCCAGTACTTC	CASSQQQGRETQYF
TRBV6-5	TRBJ2-7	-	-	TGTGCCAGCAGTTCGGGGAAGTACGAGCAGTACTTC	CASSSGKYEQYF
TRBV7-2	TRBJ2-2	-	-	TGTGCCAGCAGCTTAGATCGTGGGGCCGCGAACACCGGGGAGCTGTTTTTT	CASSLDRGAANTGELFF
TRBV14	TRBJ1-6	-	-	TGTGCCAGCAGCCAAGGGACAAGCCGGGACTCTAATTCACCCCTCCACTTT	CASSQGTSRDSNSPLHF
TRBV19	TRBJ1-4	TRBD1	-	TGTGCCAGTATGTTGGGGGACAGGATGACAACTAATGAAAAACTGTTTTTT	CASMLGDRMTTNEKLFF
TRBV7-2	TRBJ1-4	-	-	TGTGCCAGCAGCTTACCGGTCCATAATGAAAAACTGTTTTTT	CASSLPVHNEKLFF
TRBV28	TRBJ1-1	-	-	TGTGCCAGCAGCACACCGGGGAACACTGAAGCTTTCTTT	CASSTPGNTEAFF
TRBV29-1	TRBJ2-1	-	-	TGCAGCGGCGGGGAGGACTCGGGGCTGAATGAGCAGTTCTTC	CSGGEDSGLNEQFF
TRBV27	TRBJ1-1	-	-	TGTGCCAGCCGTCGTTTAGAGGGCGTGTTCACTGAAGCTTTCTTT	CASRRLEGVFTEAFF
TRBV7-2	TRBJ2-5	TRBD2	-	TGTGCCAGCAGCTTAGAAGGAGGCGGGACTAGCGGGAGGGAGACCCAGTACTTC	CASSLEGGGTSGRETQYF
TRBV28	TRBJ1-5	-	-	TGTGCCAGCCAGGAAGTTTCAGATTATAGCAATCAGCCCCAGCATTTT	CASQEVSDYSNQPQHF
TRBV10-1	TRBJ2-1	TRBD2	-	TGCGCCAGCAGCCCGGGACTAGCATCCTACAATGAGCAGTTCTTC	CASSPGLASYNEQFF
TRBV5-6	TRBJ1-2	-	-	TGTGCCAGCAGCTCTGGACAGTCGTATGGCTACACCTTC	CASSSGQSYGYTF
TRBV6-5	TRBJ2-7	-	-	TGTGCCAGCAGTTACTCGAGCGCGGCGTACGAGCAGTACTTC	CASSYSSAAYEQYF
TRBV11-2	TRBJ2-5	-	-	TGTGCCAGCAGCTTAACCGTCACGAGATCCGAGACCCAGTACTTC	CASSLTVTRSETQYF
TRBV30	TRBJ2-3	TRBD2	-	TGTGCCTGGAGTGTAGGCGGGAGGGCCAATATTCCAGATACGCAGTATTTT	CAWSVGGRANIPDTQYF
TRBV5-1	TRBJ1-1	-	-	TGCGCCAGCAGCTTACGATCGGTGAACACTGAAGCTTTCTTT	CASSLRSVNTEAFF
TRBV6-5	TRBJ2-3	TRBD2	-	TGTGCCAGCAGTTCTAGCGGTAGAGGCACAGATACGCAGTATTTT	CASSSSGRGTDTQYF